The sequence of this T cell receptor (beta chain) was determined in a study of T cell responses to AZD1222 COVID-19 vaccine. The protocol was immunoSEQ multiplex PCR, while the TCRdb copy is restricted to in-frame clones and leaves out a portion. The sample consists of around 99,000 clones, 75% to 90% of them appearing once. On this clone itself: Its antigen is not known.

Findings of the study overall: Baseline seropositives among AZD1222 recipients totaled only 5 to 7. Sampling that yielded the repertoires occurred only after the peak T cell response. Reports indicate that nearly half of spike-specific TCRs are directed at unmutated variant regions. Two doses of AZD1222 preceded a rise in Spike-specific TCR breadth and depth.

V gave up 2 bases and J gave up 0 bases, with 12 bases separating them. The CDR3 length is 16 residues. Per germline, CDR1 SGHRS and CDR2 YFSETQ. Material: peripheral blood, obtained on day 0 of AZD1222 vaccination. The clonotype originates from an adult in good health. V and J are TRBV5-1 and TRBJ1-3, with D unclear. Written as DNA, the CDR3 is TGCGCCAGCAGCTTAACCACGGCGACCTCTGGAAACACCATATATTTT. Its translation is CASSLTTATSGNTIYF.